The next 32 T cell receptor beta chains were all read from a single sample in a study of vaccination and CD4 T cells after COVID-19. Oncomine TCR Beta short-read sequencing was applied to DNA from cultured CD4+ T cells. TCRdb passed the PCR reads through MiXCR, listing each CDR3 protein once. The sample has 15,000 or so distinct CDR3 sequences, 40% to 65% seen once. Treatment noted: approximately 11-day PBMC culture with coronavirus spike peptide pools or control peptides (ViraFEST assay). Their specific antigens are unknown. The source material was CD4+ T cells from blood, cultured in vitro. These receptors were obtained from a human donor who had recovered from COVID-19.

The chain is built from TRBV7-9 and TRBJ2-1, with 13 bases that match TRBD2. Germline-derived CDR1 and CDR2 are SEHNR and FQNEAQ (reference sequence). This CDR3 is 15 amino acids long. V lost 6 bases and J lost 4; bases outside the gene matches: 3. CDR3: CASSGLAGVYNEQFF. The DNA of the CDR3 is TGTGCCAGCAGTGGACTAGCGGGAGTGTACAATGAGCAGTTCTTC.

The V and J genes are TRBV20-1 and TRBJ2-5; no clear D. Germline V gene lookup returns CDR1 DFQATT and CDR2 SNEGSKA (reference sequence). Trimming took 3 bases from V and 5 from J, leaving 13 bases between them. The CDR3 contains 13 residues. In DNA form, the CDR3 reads TGCAGTGCTAGTTTAGTAGTAGGGGAGACCCAGTACTTC. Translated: CSASLVVGETQYF.

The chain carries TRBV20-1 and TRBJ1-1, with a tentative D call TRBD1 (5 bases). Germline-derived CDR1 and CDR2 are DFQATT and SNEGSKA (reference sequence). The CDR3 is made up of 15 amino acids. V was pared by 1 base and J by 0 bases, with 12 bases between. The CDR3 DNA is TGCAGTGCTAGAGCAGCCGGGACGGTGAACACTGAAGCTTTCTTT. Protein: CSARAAGTVNTEAFF.

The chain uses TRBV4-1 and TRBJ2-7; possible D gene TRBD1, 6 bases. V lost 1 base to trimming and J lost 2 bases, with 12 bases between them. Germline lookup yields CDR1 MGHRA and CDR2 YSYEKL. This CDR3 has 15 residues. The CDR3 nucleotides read TGCGCCAGCAGCCAAGCATGGGGACAAACCTACGAGCAGTACTTC. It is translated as CASSQAWGQTYEQYF.

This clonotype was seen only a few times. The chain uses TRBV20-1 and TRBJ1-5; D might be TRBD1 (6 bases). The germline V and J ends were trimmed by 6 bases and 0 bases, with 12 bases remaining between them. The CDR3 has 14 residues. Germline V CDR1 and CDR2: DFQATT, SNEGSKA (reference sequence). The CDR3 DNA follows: TGCAGTGCACGAGGGGGACCTAGCAATCAGCCCCAGCATTTT. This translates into CSARGGPSNQPQHF.

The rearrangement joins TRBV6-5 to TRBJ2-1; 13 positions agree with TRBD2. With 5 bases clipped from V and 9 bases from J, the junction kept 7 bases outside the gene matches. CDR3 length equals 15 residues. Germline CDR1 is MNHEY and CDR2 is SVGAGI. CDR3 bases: TGTGCCAGCAGTACTCGGACTAGCGGGAGCACTGAGCAGTTCTTC. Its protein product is CASSTRTSGSTEQFF.

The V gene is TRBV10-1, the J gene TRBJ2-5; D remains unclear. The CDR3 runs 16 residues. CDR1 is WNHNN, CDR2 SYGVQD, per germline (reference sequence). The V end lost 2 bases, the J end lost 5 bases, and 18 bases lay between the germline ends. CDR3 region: CASSEEKGTLLETQYF. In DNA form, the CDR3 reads TGCGCCAGCAGTGAGGAAAAGGGAACCCTTCTGGAGACCCAGTACTTC.

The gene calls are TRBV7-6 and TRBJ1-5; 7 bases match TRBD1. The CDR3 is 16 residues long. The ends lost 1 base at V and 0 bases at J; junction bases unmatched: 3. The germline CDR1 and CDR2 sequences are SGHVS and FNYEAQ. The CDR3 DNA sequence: TGTGCCAGCAGCTTAGAGGGGGCCTTTAGCAATCAGCCCCAGCATTTT. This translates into CASSLEGAFSNQPQHF.

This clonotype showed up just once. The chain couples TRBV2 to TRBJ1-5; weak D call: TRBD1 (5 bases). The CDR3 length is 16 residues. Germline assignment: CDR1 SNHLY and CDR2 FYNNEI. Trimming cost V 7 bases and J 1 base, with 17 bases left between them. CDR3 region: CASTRVGGESNQPQHF. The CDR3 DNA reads TGTGCCAGCACCCGAGTGGGGGGGGAGAGCAATCAGCCCCAGCATTTT.

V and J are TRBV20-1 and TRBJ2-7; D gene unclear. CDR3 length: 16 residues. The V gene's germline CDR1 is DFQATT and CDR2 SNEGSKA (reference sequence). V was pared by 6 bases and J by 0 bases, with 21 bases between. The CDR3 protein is CSAVSWRIYGSYEQYF. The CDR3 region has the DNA TGCAGTGCAGTTTCCTGGAGAATATATGGCTCCTACGAGCAGTACTTC.

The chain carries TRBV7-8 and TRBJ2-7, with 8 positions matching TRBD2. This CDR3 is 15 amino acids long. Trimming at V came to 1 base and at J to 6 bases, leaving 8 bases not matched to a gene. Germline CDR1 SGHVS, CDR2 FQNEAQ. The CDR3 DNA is TGTGCCAGCAGCTTAGGTACCAGCGGGAGTGGCGAGCAGTACTTC. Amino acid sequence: CASSLGTSGSGEQYF.

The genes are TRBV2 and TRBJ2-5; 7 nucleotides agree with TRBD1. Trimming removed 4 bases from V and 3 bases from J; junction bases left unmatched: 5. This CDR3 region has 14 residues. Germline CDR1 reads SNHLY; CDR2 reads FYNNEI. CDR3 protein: CASSAGQSKETQYF. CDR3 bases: TGTGCCAGCAGTGCGGGACAGTCAAAAGAGACCCAGTACTTC.

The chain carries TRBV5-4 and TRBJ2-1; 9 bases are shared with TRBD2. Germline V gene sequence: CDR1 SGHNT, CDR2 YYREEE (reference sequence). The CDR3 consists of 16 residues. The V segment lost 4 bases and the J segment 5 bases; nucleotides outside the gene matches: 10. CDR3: CASSATLAGLNNEQFF. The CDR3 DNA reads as TGTGCCAGCAGCGCCACCCTAGCGGGACTTAACAATGAGCAGTTCTTC.

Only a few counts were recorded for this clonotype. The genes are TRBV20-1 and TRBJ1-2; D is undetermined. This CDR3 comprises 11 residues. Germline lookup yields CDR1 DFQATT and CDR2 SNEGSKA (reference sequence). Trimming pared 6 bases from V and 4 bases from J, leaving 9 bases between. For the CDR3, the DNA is TGCAGTGCCAGGCAGTTCTATGGCTACACCTTC. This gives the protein CSARQFYGYTF.

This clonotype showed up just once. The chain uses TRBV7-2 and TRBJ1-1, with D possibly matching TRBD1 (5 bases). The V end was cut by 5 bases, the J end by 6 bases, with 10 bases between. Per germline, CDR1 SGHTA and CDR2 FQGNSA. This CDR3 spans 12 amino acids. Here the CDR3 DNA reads TGTGCCAGCAGCCTCAGGGTAGCTGAAGCTTTCTTT. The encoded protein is CASSLRVAEAFF. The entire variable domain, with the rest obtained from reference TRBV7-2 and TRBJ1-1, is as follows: GAGVSQSPSNKVTEKGKDVELRCDPISGHTALYWYRQSLGQGLEFLIYFQGNSAPDKSGLPSDRFSAERTGGSVSTLTIQRTQQEDSAVYLCASSLRVAEAFFGQGTRLTVV.

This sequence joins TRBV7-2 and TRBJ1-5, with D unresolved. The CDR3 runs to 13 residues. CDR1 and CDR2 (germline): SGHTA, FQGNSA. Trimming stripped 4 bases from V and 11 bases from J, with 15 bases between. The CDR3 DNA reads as TGTGCCAGCAGCTCAGCCGGGCTGGGGACCCAGCATTTT. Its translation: CASSSAGLGTQHF.

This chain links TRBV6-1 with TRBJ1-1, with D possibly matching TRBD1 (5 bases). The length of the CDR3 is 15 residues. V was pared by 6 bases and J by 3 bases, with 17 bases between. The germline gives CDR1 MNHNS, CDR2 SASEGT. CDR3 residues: CASRVLWSGDTEAFF. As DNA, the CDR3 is TGTGCCAGCAGGGTTCTTTGGTCGGGGGACACTGAAGCTTTCTTT.

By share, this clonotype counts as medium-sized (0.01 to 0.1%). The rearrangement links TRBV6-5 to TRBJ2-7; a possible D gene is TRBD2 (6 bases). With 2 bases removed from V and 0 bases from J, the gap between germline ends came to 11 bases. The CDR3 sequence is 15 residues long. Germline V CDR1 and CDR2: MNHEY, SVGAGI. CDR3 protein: CASSYGGLGSYEQYF. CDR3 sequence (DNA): TGTGCCAGCAGTTACGGGGGACTGGGCTCCTACGAGCAGTACTTC.

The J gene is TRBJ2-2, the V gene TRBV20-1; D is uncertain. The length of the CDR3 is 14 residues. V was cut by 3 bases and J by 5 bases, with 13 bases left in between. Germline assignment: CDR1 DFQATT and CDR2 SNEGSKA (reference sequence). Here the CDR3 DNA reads TGCAGTGCTAGTTACACTTACGGGACCGGGGAGCTGTTTTTT. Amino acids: CSASYTYGTGELFF.

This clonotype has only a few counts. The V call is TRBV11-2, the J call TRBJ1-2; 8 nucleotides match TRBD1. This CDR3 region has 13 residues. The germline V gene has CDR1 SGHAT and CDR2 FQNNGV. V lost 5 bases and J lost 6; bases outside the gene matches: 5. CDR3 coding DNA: TGTGCCAGCAGCAATGACAGGGGACATGGCTACACCTTC. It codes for CASSNDRGHGYTF. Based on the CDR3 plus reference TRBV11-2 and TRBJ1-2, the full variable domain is EAGVAQSPRYKIIEKRQSVAFWCNPISGHATLYWYQQILGQGPKLLIQFQNNGVVDDSQLPKDRFSAERLKGVDSTLKIQPAKLEDSAVYLCASSNDRGHGYTFGSGTRLTVV.

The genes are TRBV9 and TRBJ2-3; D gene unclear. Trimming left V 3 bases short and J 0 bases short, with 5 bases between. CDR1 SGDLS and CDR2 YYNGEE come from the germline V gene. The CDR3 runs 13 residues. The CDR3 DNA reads TGTGCCAGCAGCGCGACTAGCACAGATACGCAGTATTTT. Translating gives CASSATSTDTQYF.

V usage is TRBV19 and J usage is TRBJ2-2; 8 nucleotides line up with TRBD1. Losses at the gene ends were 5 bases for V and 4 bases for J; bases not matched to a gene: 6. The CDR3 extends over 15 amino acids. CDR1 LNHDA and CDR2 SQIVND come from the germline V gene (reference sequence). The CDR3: CASSGDRLPTGELFF. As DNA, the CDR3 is TGTGCCAGTAGTGGGGACAGGCTACCCACCGGGGAGCTGTTTTTT.

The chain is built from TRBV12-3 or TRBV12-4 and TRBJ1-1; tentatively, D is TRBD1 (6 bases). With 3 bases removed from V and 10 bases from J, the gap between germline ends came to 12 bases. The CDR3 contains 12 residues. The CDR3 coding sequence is TGTGCCAGCAGTTTTCAGACAGGCGTAGCTTTCTTT. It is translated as CASSFQTGVAFF.

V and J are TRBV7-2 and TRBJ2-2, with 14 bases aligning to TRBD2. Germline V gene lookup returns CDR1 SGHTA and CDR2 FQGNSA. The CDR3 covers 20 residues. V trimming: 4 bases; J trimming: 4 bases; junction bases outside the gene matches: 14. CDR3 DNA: TGTGCCAGCAGCTCGGACAGCCCTGGACTAGCGGGAGGTGGCACCGGGGAGCTGTTTTTT. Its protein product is CASSSDSPGLAGGGTGELFF.

CDR3 protein: CASSNREPGNTIYF. The CDR3 DNA sequence: TGTGCCAGCAGCAACCGGGAGCCGGGAAACACCATATATTTT. This chain connects TRBV7-2 to TRBJ1-3; D is unclear. The CDR3 contains 14 residues. The V end was cut by 5 bases, the J end by 4 bases, with 12 bases between. CDR1 is SGHTA and CDR2 is FQGNSA in the germline V gene.

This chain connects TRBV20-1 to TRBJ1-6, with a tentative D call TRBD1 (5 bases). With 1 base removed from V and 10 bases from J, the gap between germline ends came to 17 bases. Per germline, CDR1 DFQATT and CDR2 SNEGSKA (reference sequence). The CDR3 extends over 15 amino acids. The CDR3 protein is CSARATGTAGSPLHF. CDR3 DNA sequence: TGCAGTGCTAGAGCTACCGGGACCGCGGGATCACCCCTCCACTTT.

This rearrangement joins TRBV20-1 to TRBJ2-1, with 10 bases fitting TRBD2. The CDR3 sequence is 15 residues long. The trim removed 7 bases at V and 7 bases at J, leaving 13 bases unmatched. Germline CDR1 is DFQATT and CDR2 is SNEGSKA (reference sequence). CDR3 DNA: TGCAGTGGCAGCTTTAGGACTAGCGGCCATAATGAGCAGTTCTTC. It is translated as CSGSFRTSGHNEQFF.

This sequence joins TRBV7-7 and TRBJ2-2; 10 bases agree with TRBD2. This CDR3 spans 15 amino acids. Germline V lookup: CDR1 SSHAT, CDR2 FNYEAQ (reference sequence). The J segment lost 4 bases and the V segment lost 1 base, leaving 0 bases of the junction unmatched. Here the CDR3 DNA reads TGTGCCAGCAGCTTAGGACTAGCGGGCACCGGGGAGCTGTTTTTT. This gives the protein CASSLGLAGTGELFF. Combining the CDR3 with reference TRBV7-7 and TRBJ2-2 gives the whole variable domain GAGVSQSPRYKVTKRGQDVTLRCDPISSHATLYWYQQALGQGPEFLTYFNYEAQPDKSGLPSDRFSAERPEGSISTLTIQRTEQRDSAMYRCASSLGLAGTGELFFGEGSRLTVL.

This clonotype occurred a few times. This chain's CDR3 is CASFVGGSNGYTF. The CDR3 nucleotides are TGTGCCAGCTTCGTTGGGGGGAGTAATGGCTACACCTTC. The chain links TRBV6-1 to TRBJ1-2; a weak D match, TRBD1 (5 bases). V was pared by 8 bases and J by 6 bases, with 16 bases between. Per the germline V gene, CDR1 is MNHNS and CDR2 is SASEGT. This CDR3 is built from 13 residues.

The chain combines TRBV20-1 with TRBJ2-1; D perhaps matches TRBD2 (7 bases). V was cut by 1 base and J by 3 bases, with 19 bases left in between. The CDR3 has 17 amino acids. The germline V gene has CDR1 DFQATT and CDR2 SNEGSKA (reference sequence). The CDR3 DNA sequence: TGCAGTGCTAGAGGAGGGGGGGTGGTGGGCTTCTACAATGAGCAGTTCTTC. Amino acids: CSARGGGVVGFYNEQFF.

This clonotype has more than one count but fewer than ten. The CDR3 sequence is CASTPGGAANTGELFF. The CDR3 nucleotides read TGTGCCAGCACCCCCGGTGGAGCCGCGAACACCGGGGAGCTGTTTTTT. The rearrangement uses TRBV5-4 and TRBJ2-2; no clear D. The CDR3 is 16 amino acids. Germline CDR1 reads SGHNT; CDR2 reads YYREEE (reference sequence). The ends were cut back, 6 bases at V and 0 bases at J, with 15 bases in the middle.

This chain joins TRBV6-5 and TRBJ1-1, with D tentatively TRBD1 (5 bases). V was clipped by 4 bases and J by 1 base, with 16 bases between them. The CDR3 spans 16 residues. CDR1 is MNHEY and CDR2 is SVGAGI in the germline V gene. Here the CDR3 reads CASSWFGGLGNTEAFF. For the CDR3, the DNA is TGTGCCAGCAGTTGGTTCGGGGGTCTGGGGAACACTGAAGCTTTCTTT.